This passage covers 32 T cell receptor beta chains from one sample sequenced in a study of cytomegalovirus exposure and HLA in healthy donors. 60 Vbeta and 13 Jbeta primers were used in PCR. The protocol was immunoSEQ multiplex PCR, while the TCRdb copy is restricted to in-frame clones and leaves out a portion. The data hold approximately 290,000 clones, with 80% observed a single time. The sample comprised PBMCs. These receptors came from a girl aged 2 to 9 in good health and CMV-seronegative.

The chain has TRBV5-1 and TRBJ2-7; D is possibly TRBD2 (6 bases). V lost 0 bases, J lost 2 bases, and 9 bases lay in between. There are 14 residues in the CDR3. The germline V gene has CDR1 SGHRS and CDR2 YFSETQ. CDR3 DNA sequence: TGCGCCAGCAGCTTGGGGGACTCCCCCTACGAGCAGTACTTC. This translates into CASSLGDSPYEQYF.

The V gene is TRBV7-3, the J gene TRBJ2-3; a possible D gene is TRBD2 (6 bases). Per the germline V gene, CDR1 is SGHTA and CDR2 is FQGTGA. Trimming removed 1 base at V and 4 bases at J, with 9 bases between. This CDR3 is 14 amino acids long. Written as DNA, the CDR3 is TGTGCCAGCAGCTTAAACGGGAGCCCAGATACGCAGTATTTT. Protein product: CASSLNGSPDTQYF.

The rearrangement uses TRBV11-2 and TRBJ1-5; D is unclear. V gave up 2 bases and J gave up 0 bases, with 11 bases separating them. The CDR3 is made up of 16 amino acids. Per germline, CDR1 SGHAT and CDR2 FQNNGV. The CDR3 sequence: CASSLQTEDSNQPQHF. CDR3 bases: TGTGCCAGCAGCTTACAGACGGAGGATAGCAATCAGCCCCAGCATTTT.

This clone was detected a few times. The rearrangement joins TRBV28 to TRBJ1-4; the D gene is possibly TRBD1 (5 bases). Germline lookup yields CDR1 MDHEN and CDR2 SYDVKM. V lost 5 bases, J lost 5 bases, and 15 bases lay in between. This CDR3 has 15 residues. The DNA for the CDR3 is TGTGCCAGCAGTCCTACAGGATCCCGCAATGAAAAACTGTTTTTT. It yields the protein CASSPTGSRNEKLFF.

The V and J genes are TRBV7-9 and TRBJ1-1, with D possibly TRBD1 on 5 matching bases. The germline V gene has CDR1 SEHNR and CDR2 FQNEAQ (reference sequence). With 4 bases removed from V and 5 bases from J, the gap between germline ends came to 17 bases. The CDR3 is 15 residues long. The CDR3 sequence is CASSSWTLAGTEAFF. The CDR3 DNA sequence: TGTGCCAGCAGCTCGTGGACACTGGCGGGGACTGAAGCTTTCTTT. The whole variable domain, filled in from reference TRBV7-9 and TRBJ1-1, reads DTGVSQNPRHKITKRGQNVTFRCDPISEHNRLYWYRQTLGQGPEFLTYFQNEAQLEKSRLLSDRFSAERPKGSFSTLEIQRTEQGDSAMYLCASSSWTLAGTEAFFGQGTRLTVV.

The rearrangement joins TRBV4-1 to TRBJ2-1; the D gene is possibly TRBD1 (6 bases). The germline gives CDR1 MGHRA, CDR2 YSYEKL. Trimming cost V 2 bases and J 4 bases, with 15 bases left between them. The CDR3 has 16 residues. CDR3 sequence: CASSQSLRGLYNEQFF. CDR3 in DNA: TGCGCCAGCAGCCAATCCCTCAGGGGATTATACAATGAGCAGTTCTTC.

The J gene is TRBJ1-1, the V gene TRBV19; 8 bases map to TRBD1. V gave up 6 bases and J gave up 0 bases; unmatched junction bases: 9. Germline CDR1 and CDR2: LNHDA and SQIVND (reference sequence). The CDR3 has 16 amino acids. This CDR3 is CASRRQGSIMNTEAFF. The CDR3 region has the DNA TGTGCCAGTAGGAGACAGGGGTCAATAATGAACACTGAAGCTTTCTTT. Full variable domain (remainder filled in from reference TRBV19 and TRBJ1-1): DGGITQSPKYLFRKEGQNVTLSCEQNLNHDAMYWYRQDPGQGLRLIYYSQIVNDFQKGDIAEGYSVSREKKESFPLTVTSAQKNPTAFYLCASRRQGSIMNTEAFFGQGTRLTVV.

The chain has TRBV21-1 and TRBJ1-5. TRBV21-1 represents a pseudogene. CDR3 length equals 16 residues. CDR3 bases: TGTGCCAGCAGCCGCCCTGGGGGGGTGGACAATCAGCCCCAGCATTTT. It is translated as CASSRPGGVDNQPQHF.

The rearrangement uses TRBV18 and TRBJ1-5; weak D call: TRBD1 (6 bases). CDR3 length equals 14 residues. V lost 3 bases to trimming and J lost 10 bases, with 16 bases between them. Germline values: CDR1 KGHSH, CDR2 LQKENI. CDR3 nucleotides: TGTGCCAGCTCACCGGATGGACAGCTCCAACCCCAGCATTTT. Its translation is CASSPDGQLQPQHF.

This chain connects TRBV6-6 to TRBJ2-4; 8 positions match TRBD1. This CDR3 region has 13 residues. In germline, CDR1 is MNHNY, CDR2 SVGAGI (reference sequence). V trimming: 7 bases; J trimming: 11 bases; junction bases outside the gene matches: 10. CDR3 residues: CASTARVTGVQYF. CDR3 coding DNA: TGTGCCAGCACCGCCCGGGTGACAGGGGTTCAGTACTTC.

The chain employs TRBV7-9 and TRBJ1-4, with 7 bases matching TRBD1. The CDR3 totals 16 residues. The V gene's germline CDR1 is SEHNR and CDR2 FQNEAQ (reference sequence). The V and J ends lost 5 bases and 1 base, in that order; junction bases with no gene match: 7. CDR3: CASSLGTGETNEKLFF. CDR3 bases: TGTGCCAGCAGCCTCGGCACAGGGGAAACTAATGAAAAACTGTTTTTT.

The chain has TRBV5-1 and TRBJ2-3, with 7 bases matching TRBD1. The CDR3 runs 15 residues. J was trimmed by 0 bases and V by 6 bases; bases with no gene match: 7. The germline gives CDR1 SGHRS, CDR2 YFSETQ. The CDR3 DNA reads as TGCGCCAGCAAGGGGGCCCAGATAAGCACAGATACGCAGTATTTT. Its translation is CASKGAQISTDTQYF.

The chain couples TRBV28 to TRBJ1-5; 8 nucleotides match TRBD1. The CDR3 runs to 15 residues. Germline V lookup: CDR1 MDHEN, CDR2 SYDVKM. Losses at the gene ends were 3 bases for V and 2 bases for J; bases not matched to a gene: 3. The CDR3 bases are TGTGCCAGCAGTTTCCCGGACAGGGGCAATCAGCCCCAGCATTTT. Its translation is CASSFPDRGNQPQHF. Full variable domain (rest looked up from reference TRBV28 and TRBJ1-5): DVKVTQSSRYLVKRTGEKVFLECVQDMDHENMFWYRQDPGLGLRLIYFSYDVKMKEKGDIPEGYSVSREKKERFSLILESASTNQTSMYLCASSFPDRGNQPQHFGDGTRLSIL.

The rearrangement links TRBV28 to TRBJ2-1; 11 positions agree with TRBD2. V was pared by 4 bases and J by 8 bases, with 7 bases of the junction left unmatched. This CDR3 is 15 amino acids long. Per germline, CDR1 MDHEN and CDR2 SYDVKM. CDR3 sequence: CASSSPGLAVYEQFF. CDR3 DNA sequence: TGTGCCAGCAGTTCTCCGGGACTAGCGGTGTATGAGCAGTTCTTC.

The J gene is TRBJ1-4, the V gene TRBV14; 8 nucleotides agree with TRBD1. V was pared by 1 base and J by 0 bases, with 1 base of the junction left unmatched. The CDR3 is 16 residues long. The germline CDR1 and CDR2 sequences are SGHDN and FVKESK. The CDR3 DNA follows: TGTGCCAGCAGCCAAGCCAGGGGGCCAACTAATGAAAAACTGTTTTTT. As protein: CASSQARGPTNEKLFF.

The V gene is TRBV28, the J gene TRBJ2-5, with D possibly TRBD2 on 7 matching bases. V lost 6 bases, J lost 2 bases, and 13 bases lay in between. This CDR3 is built from 14 residues. The germline gives CDR1 MDHEN, CDR2 SYDVKM. Here the CDR3 DNA reads TGTGCCAGCAGCTGGGGGGGCGGACAAGAGACCCAGTACTTC. It translates to CASSWGGGQETQYF. Together with reference TRBV28 and TRBJ2-5, the CDR3 gives the full variable domain: DVKVTQSSRYLVKRTGEKVFLECVQDMDHENMFWYRQDPGLGLRLIYFSYDVKMKEKGDIPEGYSVSREKKERFSLILESASTNQTSMYLCASSWGGGQETQYFGPGTRLLVL.

V gene TRBV19 combines with J gene TRBJ2-1, with a weak D call TRBD2 (5 bases). This CDR3 has 13 residues. CDR1 is LNHDA and CDR2 is SQIVND in the germline V gene (reference sequence). The V and J ends lost 4 bases and 5 bases respectively, with 9 bases between them. The CDR3 is CASSTGLNNEQFF. In nucleotides, the CDR3 is TGTGCCAGTAGTACTGGACTCAACAATGAGCAGTTCTTC.

The CDR3 DNA is TGTGCCAGCAGTCTAAGCGGGAGAGGTACGCAGTATTTT. Protein sequence: CASSLSGRGTQYF. J is TRBJ2-3 and V is TRBV27; 8 nucleotides agree with TRBD2. J gave up 8 bases and V 5 bases, and 6 bases lay outside the gene matches. The CDR3 spans 13 residues. The germline gives CDR1 MNHEY, CDR2 SMNVEV (reference sequence).

The chain has TRBV5-4 and TRBJ2-7; weak D call: TRBD2 (7 bases). V dropped 3 bases and J dropped 2 bases, with 12 bases sitting between them. The CDR3 consists of 14 residues. CDR1 and CDR2 (germline): SGHNT, YYREEE (reference sequence). The CDR3 loop is CASSWGGGAYEQYF. CDR3 nucleotides: TGTGCCAGCAGCTGGGGAGGGGGGGCCTACGAGCAGTACTTC. The full variable domain, rest sourced from reference TRBV5-4 and TRBJ2-7, is ETGVTQSPTHLIKTRGQQVTLRCSSQSGHNTVSWYQQALGQGPQFIFQYYREEENGRGNFPPRFSGLQFPNYSSELNVNALELDDSALYLCASSWGGGAYEQYFGPGTRLTVT.

The chain is built from TRBV19 and TRBJ1-2, with D possibly matching TRBD1 (5 bases). Between the trimmed V and J ends, which lost 2 bases and 7 bases, there was a span of 23 bases. CDR3 length equals 17 residues. Germline V gives CDR1 LNHDA, CDR2 SQIVND (reference sequence). The CDR3 nucleotides are TGTGCCAGTAGTATATTAAATGGAAGGGGCGGATCTCGTGGCTACACCTTC. This sequence encodes CASSILNGRGGSRGYTF.

This clone was seen once. The chain links TRBV7-2 to TRBJ2-5; tentative D call: TRBD2 (5 bases). TRBJ2-7 explains the end of the DNA better; the J call may be wrong. Per germline, CDR1 SGHTA and CDR2 FQGNSA. The CDR3 loop spans 13 amino acids. CDR3 DNA: TGTGCCAGCAGCGCACCGGGGTTCTACGAGCAGTACTTC. Its protein product is CASSAPGFYEQYF.

This chain links TRBV11-2 with TRBJ2-5; TRBD2 aligns across 8 bases. The CDR3 loop spans 15 amino acids. J gave up 5 bases and V 4 bases, and 9 bases lay outside the gene matches. Germline lookup yields CDR1 SGHAT and CDR2 FQNNGV. Written as DNA, the CDR3 is TGTGCCAGCAGCTCTCCGGGGGGGCGAGGGGAGACCCAGTACTTC. Amino acid sequence: CASSSPGGRGETQYF.

The chain uses TRBV5-4 and TRBJ2-1; 9 positions agree with TRBD2. The germline CDR1 and CDR2 sequences are SGHNT and YYREEE (reference sequence). The CDR3 extends over 15 amino acids. V gave up 0 bases and J gave up 9 bases; unmatched junction bases: 7. The CDR3 nucleotides are TGTGCCAGCAGCTTGGGCGGGGGGGCCCACAGTGAGCAGTTCTTC. This sequence encodes CASSLGGGAHSEQFF. Drawing the rest from reference TRBV5-4 and TRBJ2-1, the complete variable domain is ETGVTQSPTHLIKTRGQQVTLRCSSQSGHNTVSWYQQALGQGPQFIFQYYREEENGRGNFPPRFSGLQFPNYSSELNVNALELDDSALYLCASSLGGGAHSEQFFGPGTRLTVL.

This chain uses TRBV6-5 with TRBJ2-1, with TRBD1 matching 7 bases. This CDR3 region has 15 residues. CDR1 and CDR2 from the germline V gene are MNHEY and SVGAGI. V dropped 5 bases and J dropped 8; count of bases not matched to a gene: 12. The DNA for the CDR3 is TGTGCCAGCAGTAAGCCGGGACAGTGGGTCGATGAGCAGTTCTTC. Protein product: CASSKPGQWVDEQFF.

This clone showed up just once. The chain carries TRBV10-1 and TRBJ1-2; maybe TRBD1 (6 bases). Germline lookup yields CDR1 WNHNN and CDR2 SYGVQD (reference sequence). The V end lost 11 bases, the J end lost 4 bases, and 17 bases lay between the germline ends. The CDR3 has 13 residues. CDR3 sequence (DNA): TGCGCCGCAGGGGCAGGGGCTAGCTATGGCTACACCTTC. It yields the protein CAAGAGASYGYTF.

This clone has a single count. The chain recombines TRBV19 with TRBJ2-6; possibly TRBD1 for D (6 bases). CDR1 and CDR2 from the germline V gene are LNHDA and SQIVND (reference sequence). This CDR3 spans 17 amino acids. The V and J ends lost 3 bases and 0 bases respectively, with 12 bases between them. The CDR3 DNA sequence: TGTGCCAGTAGTATGGGGACAAAAATCTCTGGGGCCAACGTCCTGACTTTC. It is translated as CASSMGTKISGANVLTF.

This clone has a handful of counts. The genes are TRBV4-2 and TRBJ1-1; D remains ambiguous. The germline CDR1 and CDR2 sequences are LGHNA and YNFKEQ. This CDR3 comprises 14 residues. The ends were cut back, 0 bases at V and 1 base at J, with 6 bases in the middle. Here the CDR3 reads CASSQDKSNTEAFF. For the CDR3, the DNA is TGTGCCAGCAGCCAAGATAAATCGAACACTGAAGCTTTCTTT.

CDR3 DNA sequence: TGTGCCAGCAGCTCCCCCGCTACCAATGAGCAGTTCTTC. This codes for CASSSPATNEQFF. The chain links TRBV11-2 to TRBJ2-1; no definite D call. The CDR3 length is 13 residues. The germline V and J ends were trimmed by 4 bases and 6 bases, with 10 bases remaining between them. Per germline, CDR1 SGHAT and CDR2 FQNNGV.

This rearrangement joins TRBV6-6 to TRBJ2-5; 8 nucleotides align to TRBD2. The germline gives CDR1 MNHNY, CDR2 SVGAGI (reference sequence). This CDR3 spans 16 amino acids. Trimming took 7 bases from V and 5 from J; bases not matched to a gene: 15. Written as DNA, the CDR3 is TGTGCCAGCACTCCCGGACTAGCTCGGGGCCGGGAGACCCAGTACTTC. Amino acids: CASTPGLARGRETQYF.

The chain couples TRBV7-3 to TRBJ2-1, with 8 positions matching TRBD2. The germline V gene encodes CDR1 SGHTA and CDR2 FQGTGA. J lost 7 bases, V lost 5 bases, and 10 bases had no gene match. The CDR3 length is 15 residues. CDR3 bases: TGTGCCAGCAGCGAAGCGGGAGCACCGGGAAATGAGCAGTTCTTC. This sequence encodes CASSEAGAPGNEQFF.

This clone has just one count. The chain employs TRBV28 and TRBJ2-7, with TRBD1 as a possible D gene (5 bases). CDR1 is MDHEN and CDR2 is SYDVKM in the germline V gene. This CDR3 is built from 14 residues. V gave up 2 bases and J gave up 2 bases, with 10 bases separating them. This CDR3 is CASSLGGATYEQYF. The CDR3 nucleotides read TGTGCCAGCAGTTTAGGTGGGGCTACCTACGAGCAGTACTTC.

This clone was observed a few times. The rearrangement joins TRBV28 to TRBJ2-5; no definite D call. The end of the DNA aligns better with TRBJ2-7, so the J call may be wrong. The CDR3 consists of 10 residues. Germline V gene lookup returns CDR1 MDHEN and CDR2 SYDVKM. This chain's CDR3 is CASSDYEQYF. The CDR3 DNA reads as TGTGCCAGCAGTGACTACGAGCAGTACTTC.